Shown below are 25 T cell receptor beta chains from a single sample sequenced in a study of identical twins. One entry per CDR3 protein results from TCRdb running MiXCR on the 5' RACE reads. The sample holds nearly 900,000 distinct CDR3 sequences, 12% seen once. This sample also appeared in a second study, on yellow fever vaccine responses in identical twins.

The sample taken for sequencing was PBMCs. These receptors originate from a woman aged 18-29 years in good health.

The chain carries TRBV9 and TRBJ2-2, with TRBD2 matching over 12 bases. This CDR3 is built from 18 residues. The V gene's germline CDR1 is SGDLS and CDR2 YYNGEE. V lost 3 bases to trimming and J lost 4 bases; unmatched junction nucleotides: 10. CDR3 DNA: TGTGCCAGCAGCGCGCCGCTTCGGACTAGCGGGATCACCGGGGAGCTGTTTTTT. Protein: CASSAPLRTSGITGELFF.

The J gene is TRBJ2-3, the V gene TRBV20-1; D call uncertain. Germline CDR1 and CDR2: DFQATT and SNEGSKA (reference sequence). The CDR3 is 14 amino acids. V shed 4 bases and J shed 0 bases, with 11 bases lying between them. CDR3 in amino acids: CSAISATSTDTQYF. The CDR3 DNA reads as TGCAGTGCTATTAGTGCTACTAGCACAGATACGCAGTATTTT.

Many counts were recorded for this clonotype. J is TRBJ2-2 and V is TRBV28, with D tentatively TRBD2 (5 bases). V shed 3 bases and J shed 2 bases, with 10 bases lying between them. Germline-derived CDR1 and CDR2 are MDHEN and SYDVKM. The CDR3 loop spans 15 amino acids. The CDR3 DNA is TGTGCCAGCAGTTTTGAAGGGAGAAACACCGGGGAGCTGTTTTTT. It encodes CASSFEGRNTGELFF.

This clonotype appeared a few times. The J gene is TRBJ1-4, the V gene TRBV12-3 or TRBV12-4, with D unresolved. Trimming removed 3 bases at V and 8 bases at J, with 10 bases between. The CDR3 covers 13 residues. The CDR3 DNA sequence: TGTGCCAGCAGTTTCCTTCCCGCGGAAAAACTGTTTTTT. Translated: CASSFLPAEKLFF.

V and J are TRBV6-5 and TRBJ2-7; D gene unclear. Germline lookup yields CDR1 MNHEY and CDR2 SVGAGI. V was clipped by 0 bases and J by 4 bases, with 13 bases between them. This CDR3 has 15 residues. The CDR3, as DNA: TGTGCCAGCAGTTACTCGAGAGGAAAAATATACGAGCAGTACGTC. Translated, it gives CASSYSRGKIYEQYV.

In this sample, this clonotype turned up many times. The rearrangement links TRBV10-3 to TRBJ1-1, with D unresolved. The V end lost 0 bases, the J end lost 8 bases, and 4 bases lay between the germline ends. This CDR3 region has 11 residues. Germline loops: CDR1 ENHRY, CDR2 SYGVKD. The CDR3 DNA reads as TGTGCCATCAGTGAGTCCCAGGAAGCTTTCTTT. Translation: CAISESQEAFF.

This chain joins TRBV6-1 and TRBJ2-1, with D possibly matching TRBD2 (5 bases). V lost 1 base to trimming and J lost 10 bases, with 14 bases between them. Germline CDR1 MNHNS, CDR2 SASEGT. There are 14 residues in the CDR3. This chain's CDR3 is CASSEGLLAREQFF. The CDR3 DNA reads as TGTGCCAGCAGTGAAGGTTTGTTAGCGAGGGAGCAGTTCTTC.

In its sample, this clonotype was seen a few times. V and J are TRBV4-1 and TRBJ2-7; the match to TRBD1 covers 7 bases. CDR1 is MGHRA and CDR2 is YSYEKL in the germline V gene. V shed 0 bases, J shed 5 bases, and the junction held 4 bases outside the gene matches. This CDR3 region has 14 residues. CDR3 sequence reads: CASSQEGTGDEQYF. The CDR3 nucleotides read TGCGCCAGCAGCCAAGAAGGTACAGGGGACGAGCAGTACTTC.

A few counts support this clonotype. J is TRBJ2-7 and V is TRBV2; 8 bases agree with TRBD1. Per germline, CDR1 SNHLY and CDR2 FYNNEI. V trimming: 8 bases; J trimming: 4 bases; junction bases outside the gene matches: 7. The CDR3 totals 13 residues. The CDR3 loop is CASRRGLWYEQYV. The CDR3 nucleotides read TGTGCCAGCCGCAGGGGGCTGTGGTACGAGCAGTACGTC.

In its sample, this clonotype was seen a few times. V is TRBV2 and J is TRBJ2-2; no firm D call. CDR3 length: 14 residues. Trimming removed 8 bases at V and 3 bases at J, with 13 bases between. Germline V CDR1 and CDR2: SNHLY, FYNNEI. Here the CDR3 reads CASRSEVHTGELFF. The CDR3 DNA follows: TGTGCCAGCCGTTCTGAGGTTCACACCGGGGAGCTGTTTTTT. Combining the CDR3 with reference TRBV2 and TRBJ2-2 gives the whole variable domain EPEVTQTPSHQVTQMGQEVILRCVPISNHLYFYWYRQILGQKVEFLVSFYNNEISEKSEIFDDQFSVERPDGSNFTLKIRSTKLEDSAMYFCASRSEVHTGELFFGEGSRLTVL.

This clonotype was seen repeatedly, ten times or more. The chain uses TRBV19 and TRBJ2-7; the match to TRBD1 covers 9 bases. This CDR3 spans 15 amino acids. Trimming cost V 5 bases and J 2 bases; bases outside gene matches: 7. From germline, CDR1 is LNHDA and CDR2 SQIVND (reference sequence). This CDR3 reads CASSAGTGRAYEQYV. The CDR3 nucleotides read TGTGCCAGTAGTGCCGGGACAGGGAGGGCCTACGAGCAGTACGTC.

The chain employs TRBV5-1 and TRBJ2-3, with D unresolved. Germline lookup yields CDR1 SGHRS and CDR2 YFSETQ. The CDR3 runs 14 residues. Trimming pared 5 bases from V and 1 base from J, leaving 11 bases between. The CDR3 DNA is TGCGCCAGCAGACCGCGAACGGGCACAGATACGCAGTATTTT. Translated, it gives CASRPRTGTDTQYF.

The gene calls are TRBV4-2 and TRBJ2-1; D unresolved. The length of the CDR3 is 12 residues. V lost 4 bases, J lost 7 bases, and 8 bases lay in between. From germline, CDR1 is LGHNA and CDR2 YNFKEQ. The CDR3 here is CASSLSKNEQFF. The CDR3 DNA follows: TGTGCCAGCAGCCTCAGTAAAAATGAGCAGTTCTTC.

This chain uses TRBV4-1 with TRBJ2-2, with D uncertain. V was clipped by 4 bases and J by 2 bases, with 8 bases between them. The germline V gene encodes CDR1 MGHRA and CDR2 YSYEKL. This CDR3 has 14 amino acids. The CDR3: CASSPQSNTGELFF. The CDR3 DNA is TGCGCCAGCAGCCCCCAATCCAACACCGGGGAGCTGTTTTTT.

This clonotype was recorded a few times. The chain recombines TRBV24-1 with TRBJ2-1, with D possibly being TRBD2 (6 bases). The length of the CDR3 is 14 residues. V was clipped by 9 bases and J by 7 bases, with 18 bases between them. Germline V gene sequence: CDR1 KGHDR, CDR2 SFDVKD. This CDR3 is CATGGTGVGNEQFF. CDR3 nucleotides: TGTGCCACCGGGGGAACGGGAGTGGGTAATGAGCAGTTCTTC.

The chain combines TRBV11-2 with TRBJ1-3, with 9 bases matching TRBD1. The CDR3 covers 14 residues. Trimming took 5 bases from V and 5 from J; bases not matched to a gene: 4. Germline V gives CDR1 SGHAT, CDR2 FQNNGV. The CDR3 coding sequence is TGTGCCAGCAGCCCACACAGGGGGCGAAACACCATATATTTT. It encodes CASSPHRGRNTIYF. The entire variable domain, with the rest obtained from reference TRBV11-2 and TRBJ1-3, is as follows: EAGVAQSPRYKIIEKRQSVAFWCNPISGHATLYWYQQILGQGPKLLIQFQNNGVVDDSQLPKDRFSAERLKGVDSTLKIQPAKLEDSAVYLCASSPHRGRNTIYFGEGSWLTVV.

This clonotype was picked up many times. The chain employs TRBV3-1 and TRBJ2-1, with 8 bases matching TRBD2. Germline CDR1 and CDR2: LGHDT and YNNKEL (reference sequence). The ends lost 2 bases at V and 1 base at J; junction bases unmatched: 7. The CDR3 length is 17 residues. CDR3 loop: CASSQTRSGGSYNEQFF. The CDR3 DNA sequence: TGTGCCAGCAGCCAAACACGGAGCGGGGGTTCCTACAATGAGCAGTTCTTC.

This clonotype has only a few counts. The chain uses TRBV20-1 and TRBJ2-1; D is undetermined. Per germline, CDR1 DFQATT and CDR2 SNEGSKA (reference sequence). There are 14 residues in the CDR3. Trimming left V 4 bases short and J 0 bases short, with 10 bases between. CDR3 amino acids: CSATRLSSYNEQFF. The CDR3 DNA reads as TGCAGTGCTACCCGACTTAGCTCCTACAATGAGCAGTTCTTC.

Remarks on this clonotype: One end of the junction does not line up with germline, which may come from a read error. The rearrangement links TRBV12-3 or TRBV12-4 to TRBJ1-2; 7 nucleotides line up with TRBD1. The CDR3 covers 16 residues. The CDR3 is CGSSFRRTGSSYGYTF. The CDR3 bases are TGTGGCAGCAGTTTCCGCAGGACAGGTTCTAGCTATGGCTACACCTTC.

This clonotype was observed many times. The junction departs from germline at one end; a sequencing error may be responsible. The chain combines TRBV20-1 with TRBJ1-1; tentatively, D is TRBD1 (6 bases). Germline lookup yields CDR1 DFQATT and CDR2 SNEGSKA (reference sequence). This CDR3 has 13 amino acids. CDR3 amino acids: CSAKGQTNTEAFF. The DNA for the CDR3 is TGCAGCGCTAAAGGACAGACGAACACTGAAGCTTTCTTT.

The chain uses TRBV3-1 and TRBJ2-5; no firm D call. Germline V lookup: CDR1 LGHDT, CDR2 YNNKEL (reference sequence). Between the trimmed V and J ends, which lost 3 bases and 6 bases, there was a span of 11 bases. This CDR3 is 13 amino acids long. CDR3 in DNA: TGTGCCAGCAGCCATCCCATCGGGCAGACCCAGTACTTC. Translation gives CASSHPIGQTQYF.

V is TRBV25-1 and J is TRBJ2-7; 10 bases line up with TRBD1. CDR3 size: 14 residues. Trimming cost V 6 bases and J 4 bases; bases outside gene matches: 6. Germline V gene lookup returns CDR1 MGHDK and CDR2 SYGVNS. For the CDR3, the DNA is TGTGCCAGCAGGAACCGGGACAGGGGATACGAGCAGTACTTC. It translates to CASRNRDRGYEQYF.

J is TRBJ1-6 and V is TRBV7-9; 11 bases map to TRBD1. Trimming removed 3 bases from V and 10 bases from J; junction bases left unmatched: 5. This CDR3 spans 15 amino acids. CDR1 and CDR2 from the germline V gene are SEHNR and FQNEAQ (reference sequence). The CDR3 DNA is TGTGCCAGCAGCTTGTACGGACAGGGGGCATCACCCCTCCACTTT. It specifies CASSLYGQGASPLHF.

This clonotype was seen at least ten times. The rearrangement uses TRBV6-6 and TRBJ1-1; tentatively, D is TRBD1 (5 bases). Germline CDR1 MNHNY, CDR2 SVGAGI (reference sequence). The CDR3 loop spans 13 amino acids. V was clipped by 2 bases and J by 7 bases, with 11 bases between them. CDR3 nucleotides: TGTGCCAGCAGTTACCCTGGGGGACGTGAAGCTTTCTTT. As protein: CASSYPGGREAFF.

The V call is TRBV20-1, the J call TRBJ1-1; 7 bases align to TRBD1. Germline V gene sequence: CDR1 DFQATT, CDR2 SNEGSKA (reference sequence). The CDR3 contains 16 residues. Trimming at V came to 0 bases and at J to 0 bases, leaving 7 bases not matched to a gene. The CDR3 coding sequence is TGCAGTGCTAGAGATCAGGGGGGGAGCATGAACACTGAAGCTTTCTTT. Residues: CSARDQGGSMNTEAFF.